This T cell receptor beta chain comes out of a study of OX40 agonist ivuxolimab in advanced cancers. Whole-study context: Dose-escalation patients suffered from hepatocellular carcinoma, melanoma, renal cell or head and neck cancer. Study conclusions and caveats: Expanded clones belonging to CD8+ T cells outnumbered, on average, those of CD4+. Low levels of normalized T-cell clonal expansion also appeared in some nonresponders.

This table comes from immunoSEQ multiplex PCR, and its TCRdb copy is limited to in-frame clones, with some not included. The table records under 20,000 clones, approximately 87% of them present only once. The germline V and J ends were trimmed by 3 bases and 8 bases, with 14 bases remaining between them. The CDR3 is 13 amino acids. CDR1 SGHNT and CDR2 YYREEE come from the germline V gene (reference sequence). Regarding this clone: The target antigen is unknown.

This receptor was taken from an adult with an advanced solid tumor such as melanoma, head and neck, liver or kidney cancer. The starting material was CD4+ or CD8+ T cells sorted from blood, obtained in a trial of the OX40 agonist ivuxolimab. The chain joins TRBV5-4 to TRBJ1-1; D is unclear. CDR3 loop: CASSSGVSSEAFF. The CDR3 DNA is TGTGCCAGCAGCTCTGGGGTGAGTTCCGAAGCTTTCTTT. The entire variable domain, with the rest obtained from reference TRBV5-4 and TRBJ1-1, is as follows: ETGVTQSPTHLIKTRGQQVTLRCSSQSGHNTVSWYQQALGQGPQFIFQYYREEENGRGNFPPRFSGLQFPNYSSELNVNALELDDSALYLCASSSGVSSEAFFGQGTRLTVV.